This TCR beta chain was sequenced for a study of OX40 agonist ivuxolimab in advanced cancers. For context, the study as a whole: The costimulatory receptor OX40 (CD134) was targeted by ivuxolimab, a fully human IgG2 agonistic monoclonal antibody. Intravenous ivuxolimab was administered to patients every 2 weeks at six dose levels: 0.01, 0.1, 0.3, 1.5, 3 and 10 mg/kg. Of the roughly 50 dose-escalation patients, hepatocellular carcinoma was present in around 20, melanoma in approximately 15, renal cell carcinoma in 9 and head and neck cancer in 9. In the dose-escalation cohort, over 65% of patients were male, and the mean age was around 60 years, with a range of 23 to 79. Patients were allowed to have had prior anti-PD-1, anti-PD-L1 or anti-CTLA-4 therapy, and around two fifths of the dose-escalation patients had been treated with checkpoint inhibitors. Partial responses were achieved by three dose-escalation patients, of whom one had hepatocellular carcinoma and two had cutaneous melanoma. Peripheral TCRbeta sequencing was intended to test whether TCR sequence diversity was altered and clonal T-cell expansion was caused by ivuxolimab. The paper describes the monotherapy dose-escalation part (N ≈ 50 patients) of the phase I trial of ivuxolimab. Study-wide conclusions, independent of this receptor: On average, CD8+ T cells showed more expanded clones than CD4+ T cells after ivuxolimab. Low levels of normalized T-cell clonal expansion were also seen in some patients who did not respond. At doses of 0.1 to 3.0 mg/kg, clonal expansion of both CD4+ and CD8+ blood T cells was observed from baseline to week 6. In the 0.1-3.0 mg/kg groups, partial responders were among the patients with the lowest normalized peripheral clonal expansion, particularly in CD8+ T cells. Which antigens the clonally expanded peripheral T cells were specific for was not determined.

Per the germline V gene, SGHTA is the CDR1 and FQGNSA is the CDR2. Spanning cysteine to phenylalanine, the CDR3 consists of 13 amino acids. Only the CDR3 DNA stays, 39 bases, in frame from base 1. The junction shows trimming of 10 bases on V and 0 bases on J, plus 11 bases between the germline ends. Genomic DNA was isolated from the sorted cells so that the TCRbeta CDR3 region could be sequenced. The immunoSEQ Assay was used for sequencing of TCRbeta CDR3 regions. TCRdb obtained this table from immuneACCESS and retained in-frame rearrangements with V and J assigned. These tables miss some clones; where compared with another copy, unresolved V genes account for less than half of the shortfall, and the remainder is unexplained. The sample data list 95,000 to 100,000 clones, and roughly 83% of these were observed just once. Roughly 1.5% of the sample is held by the ten biggest clonotypes. Of note for this clone: It lacks a known antigen. The sample holds no much larger clone one base away, and base qualities are not on file.

Patients with autoimmune disease history or receiving systemic immunosuppression were excluded from the trial. Peripheral blood for TCR sequencing was collected from all dose cohorts at baseline, on cycle 4 day 1, and on cycle 7 day 1. Samples were obtained from an open-label, multicenter, first-in-human phase I dose-escalation trial of ivuxolimab. Adults with locally advanced or metastatic melanoma, renal cell, hepatocellular, or head and neck squamous cell carcinoma were enrolled in the trial. Before TCR sequencing, CD4+ T cells and CD8+ T cells from peripheral blood were sorted into separate populations.

Rearrangement joined TRBV7-2 to TRBJ2-3; the D segment cannot be called with confidence. Specimen: CD4+ or CD8+ T cells sorted from blood, collected in a trial of the OX40 agonist ivuxolimab. The TCR originated in an adult with an advanced solid tumor such as melanoma, head and neck, liver or kidney cancer. The DNA reads as follows: TGTGCCACTAAACCCCTCAGCACAGATACGCAGTATTTT. It is translated as CATKPLSTDTQYF.